This T cell receptor beta chain was sequenced for a study of regulatory T cells in long-lasting Graves disease. General study findings and limits: Persistent patients shared fewer than 3,500 public clonotypes among themselves. Newly diagnosed patients shared fewer, at about 890. The study examined only peripheral blood, not thyroid tissue.

Time point given: newly diagnosed GD, antithyroid drugs for less than 3 months. RNA from PBMCs was the source of the TCR library. Assembly of TCR beta libraries relied on iRepertoire HTBI primers together with Arm-PCR of CDR3 regions. TCRdb reanalysed the multiplex PCR reads using MiXCR and keeps one entry per CDR3 protein. The table lists a few hundred thousand distinct CDR3 sequences, roughly 12% of them singletons. This clonotype was detected a few times. Its antigen is not known. These sequences were also reported in another study, on T cells in Graves' hyperthyroidism and ophthalmopathy. As reported in that work: Ophthalmopathy and stable hyperthyroidism were told apart by a 13 V-J model.

The sequence was collected from a man aged 25 to 45 with Graves disease. The source was peripheral blood mononuclear cells (PBMCs), collected at new diagnosis, from a patient treated with antithyroid drugs.

The CDR3 loop reads CASSLGHMNTEAFF. For the CDR3, the DNA is TGCGCCAGCAGCTTGGGACATATGAACACTGAAGCTTTCTTT. The chain employs TRBV5-1 and TRBJ1-1; no clear D gene. V lost 0 bases and J 0 bases, leaving 6 bases between the germline ends. Germline CDR1 and CDR2: SGHRS and YFSETQ. The CDR3 consists of 14 residues.